This paragraph covers one T cell receptor (beta chain) sequence. No antigen is known for it. The source of the sample is a study of PD-1 blockade in mismatch repair-deficient tumors. Study-wide context: All were previously treated, progressing patients with some twelve mismatch repair-deficient cancer types.

All patients were mismatch repair deficient, assessed by either PCR or immunohistochemistry. TCR sequencing covered a few patients who responded to pembrolizumab. Whole-study findings and limits: After pembrolizumab, tumor-resident clones rose rapidly, then generally contracted before radiologic responses.

Germline values: CDR1 MNHNY, CDR2 SVGAGI (reference sequence). The CDR3 spans 16 residues. The germline V and J ends were trimmed by 7 bases and 0 bases, with 18 bases remaining between them. Measured with immunoSEQ multiplex PCR; TCRdb has only the in-frame clones, and not every one. The data show nearly 25,000 clones, over 80% seen once. The receptor comes from an adult with mismatch repair-deficient cancer. The chain links TRBV6-6 to TRBJ2-5, with D possibly TRBD1 on 8 matching bases. The material sequenced was peripheral blood, taken 12 weeks after starting pembrolizumab. This chain's CDR3 is CASTKAGQEYQETQYF. CDR3 nucleotides: TGTGCCAGCACCAAAGCGGGACAGGAGTACCAAGAGACCCAGTACTTC.